The rows below give T cell receptor beta chains drawn from one sample of a study of T cell repertoires in cytomegalovirus infection. Using its own MiXCR run on the reads, TCRdb lists one record per CDR3 protein. This repertoire shows around 740,000 distinct CDR3 sequences, 35% to 40% found once; its top ten account for 2.5% to 3%. The sample taken for sequencing was PBMCs. The source of these receptors is a human donor in good health (CMV status not recorded). Some clones in this sample may be carry-over from other donors' samples. The CDR3 runs from the conserved cysteine through the conserved F or W. Fields, in order: clone size, V gene, CDR3 length, D gene, J gene, CDR3 protein, CDR3 DNA. A D gene is named only where the DNA matches it firmly. Size tells how often a clone was seen (once, few, many) or the class of an expanded clone, and some rows leave it out.

few	TRBV12-3/TRBV12-4	15	TRBD1	TRBJ1-5	CASTKGQGRHQPQHF	TGTGCCAGCACCAAAGGACAGGGAAGACATCAGCCCCAGCATTTT
NA	TRBV30	13	NA	TRBJ1-2	CAWSVRGNYGYTF	TGTGCCTGGAGTGTACGGGGGAACTATGGCTACACCTTC
many	TRBV7-2	13	NA	TRBJ2-1	CASSLEGDPKQFF	TGTGCCAGCAGTTTGGAAGGGGACCCTAAGCAGTTCTTC
many	TRBV7-6	16	NA	TRBJ2-1	CATRVWGASSYNEQFF	TGTGCCACCCGGGTGTGGGGGGCGAGCTCCTACAATGAGCAGTTCTTC
NA	TRBV10-3	15	TRBD1	TRBJ2-7	CAISESGQGPYEQYF	TGTGCCATCAGTGAATCCGGACAGGGTCCCTACGAGCAGTACTTC
NA	TRBV24-1	15	TRBD1	TRBJ2-1	CATERLRTGGYEQFF	TGTGCCACCGAAAGACTTAGGACAGGGGGATATGAGCAGTTCTTC
NA	TRBV15	15	TRBD1	TRBJ2-5	CATSVNGQGAETQYF	TGTGCCACCAGCGTCAATGGACAGGGGGCGGAGACCCAGTACTTC
NA	TRBV5-6	15	TRBD1	TRBJ2-1	CATTRGTGYWNEQFF	TGTGCCACCACCAGGGGGACAGGGTATTGGAATGAGCAGTTCTTC
few	TRBV6-8	17	NA	TRBJ1-3	CASSYSRRGAHGNTIYF	TGTGCCAGCAGTTACTCGAGGCGGGGGGCGCATGGAAACACCATATATTTT
NA	TRBV5-3	14	NA	TRBJ2-7	CASSFPGQGIEQYF	TGTGCCAGCAGCTTCCCAGGCCAAGGGATCGAGCAGTACTTC
NA	TRBV30	11	NA	TRBJ1-1	CAWGPNTEAFF	TGTGCCTGGGGGCCCAACACTGAAGCTTTCTTT
many	TRBV6-2/TRBV6-3	13	NA	TRBJ1-5	CASKKSSNQPQHF	TGTGCCAGCAAGAAGTCTAGCAATCAGCCCCAGCATTTT
few	TRBV7-9	16	NA	TRBJ2-5	CASSLNLQILQETQYF	TGTGCCAGCAGCTTAAATCTACAGATCCTCCAAGAGACCCAGTACTTC
few	TRBV28	16	NA	TRBJ1-2	CASSSGQSRSNYGYTF	TGTGCCAGCAGTTCTGGACAGTCCCGATCCAACTATGGCTACACCTTC
many	TRBV7-8	16	NA	TRBJ2-7	CASSLGGMGATEEQYF	TGTGCCAGCAGCTTAGGGGGTATGGGTGCGACTGAAGAGCAGTACTTC
few	TRBV12-3/TRBV12-4	15	NA	TRBJ1-1	CASTRTENMNTEAFF	TGTGCCAGCACCCGGACTGAGAACATGAACACTGAAGCTTTCTTT
few	TRBV7-9	15	NA	TRBJ2-1	CASSSDSTRNNEQFF	TGTGCCAGCAGTTCGGACAGCACGAGAAACAATGAGCAGTTCTTC
once	TRBV2	12	NA	TRBJ2-5	CASRGQGAAQYF	TGTGCCAGCAGGGGACAAGGCGCGGCCCAGTACTTC
NA	TRBV20-1	15	NA	TRBJ2-3	CSAQNGASTPDTPYF	TGCAGTGCTCAGAACGGGGCCTCCACCCCAGATACGCCGTATTTT
NA	TRBV27	16	TRBD1	TRBJ1-5	CAISSGTAYSNQPQHF	TGTGCCATCAGCTCCGGGACAGCTTATAGCAATCAGCCCCAGCATTTT
NA	TRBV5-5	14	NA	TRBJ1-5	CASSSGGGHQPQHF	TGTGCCAGCAGCTCCGGGGGGGGACATCAGCCCCAGCATTTT
once	TRBV7-8	19	TRBD1	TRBJ1-5	CASSLSPRIRQGGNQPQHF	TGTGCCAGCAGCTTATCCCCGAGAATTCGACAGGGAGGCAATCAGCCCCAGCATTTT
many	TRBV10-2	14	TRBD1	TRBJ2-7	CASSGRDRVYEQYF	TGCGCCAGCAGTGGGAGGGACAGGGTGTACGAGCAGTACTTC